One T cell receptor beta chain is described in this entry. At one boundary the junction diverges from the germline segment, which might be a read error. This specimen belongs to a study of T cell changes during pregnancy in multiple sclerosis. This CDR3 has 16 residues. Germline loops: CDR1 LNHDA, CDR2 SQIVND (reference sequence). The table came from immunoSEQ multiplex PCR; TCRdb's copy has only in-frame clones and leaves some out. The sample lists about 87,000 clones, 85% to 95% seen once, with 1.3% to 1.5% in the top ten. This clonotype originated in a female donor in good health, enrolled as a control in a pregnancy study. The chain recombines TRBV19 with TRBJ2-1; 8 bases align to TRBD1. The sequences come from peripheral blood, collected in the third trimester of pregnancy. The CDR3 spells CASSIIGQGAYNEQFF. The CDR3 bases are TGTGCCAGTAGTATAATCGGGCAGGGGGCCTATAATGAGCAGTTCTTC.